This T cell receptor beta chain originates from a study of T cells in Graves' hyperthyroidism and ophthalmopathy. Notes on the study in general: The model identified upcoming ophthalmopathy a median around 7.1 months ahead of onset. Most clonotypes expanded in thyroid above 0.001 were likewise present in blood.

Researchers took RNA transcripts and amplified the TCR beta CDR3 regions from them. The HTBI primer set served for first-round RT-PCR of the TCR CDR3. TCRdb re-called the multiplex PCR reads through MiXCR, storing one row per CDR3 protein. The data show about 350,000 distinct CDR3 sequences, under 20% seen once. Hyperthyroidism in the patients, aged 18 to 65, was newly diagnosed and under 2 months in duration. Extraction of PBMCs used under 13 ml of fresh peripheral blood. At least ten counts were recorded for this clonotype. The antigen is unknown. CDR1 and CDR2 from the germline V gene are ENHRY and SYGVKD. The V end was cut by 0 bases, the J end by 6 bases, with 11 bases between. The CDR3 length is 14 residues.

This sequence originates from a woman between 18 and 29 years old with Graves' hyperthyroidism. The rearrangement joins TRBV10-3 to TRBJ1-2; D not resolved. Material for sequencing was blood. DNA for the CDR3: TGTGCCATCAGTGAGTCTGGCAAACTAAATGGCTACACCTTC. The encoded protein is CAISESGKLNGYTF.